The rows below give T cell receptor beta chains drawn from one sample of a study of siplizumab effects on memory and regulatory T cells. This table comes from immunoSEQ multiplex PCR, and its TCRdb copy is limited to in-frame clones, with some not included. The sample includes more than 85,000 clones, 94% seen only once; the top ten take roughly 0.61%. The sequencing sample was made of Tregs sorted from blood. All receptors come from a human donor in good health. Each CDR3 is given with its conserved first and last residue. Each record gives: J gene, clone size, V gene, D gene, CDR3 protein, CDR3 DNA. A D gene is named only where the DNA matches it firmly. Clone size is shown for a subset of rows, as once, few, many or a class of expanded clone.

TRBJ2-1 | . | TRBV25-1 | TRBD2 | CASSGSSGSYNEQFF | TGTGCCAGCAGTGGGAGTAGCGGGAGCTACAATGAGCAGTTCTTC
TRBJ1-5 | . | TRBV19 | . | CASSIGGSLNQPQHF | TGTGCCAGTAGTATTGGGGGGAGCCTCAATCAGCCCCAGCATTTT
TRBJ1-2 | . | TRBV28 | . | CASRSGLYGYTF | TGTGCCAGCCGGTCGGGACTTTATGGCTACACCTTC
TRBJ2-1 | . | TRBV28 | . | CASTTRWGANEQFF | TGTGCCAGCACTACGAGGTGGGGGGCTAATGAGCAGTTCTTC
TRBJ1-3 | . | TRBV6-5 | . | CASSYSPTGPGNTIYF | TGTGCCAGCAGTTACTCCCCTACAGGGCCTGGAAACACCATATATTTT
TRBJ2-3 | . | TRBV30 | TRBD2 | CAWVVLAALTDTQYF | TGTGCCTGGGTAGTACTAGCGGCCCTCACAGATACGCAGTATTTT
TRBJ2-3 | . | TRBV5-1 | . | CASSPITDTQYF | TGCGCCAGCAGCCCTATCACAGATACGCAGTATTTT
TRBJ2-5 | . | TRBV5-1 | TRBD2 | CASRGLAGYQETQYF | TGCGCCAGCAGGGGACTAGCGGGATACCAAGAGACCCAGTACTTC
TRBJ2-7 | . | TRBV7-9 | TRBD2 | CASSLGQREAHYEQYF | TGTGCCAGCAGCTTAGGTCAGCGGGAGGCCCACTACGAGCAGTACTTC
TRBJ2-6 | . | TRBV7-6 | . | CASSPNSGTDYSGANVLTF | TGTGCCAGCAGCCCGAACTCCGGGACGGATTACTCTGGGGCCAACGTCCTGACTTTC
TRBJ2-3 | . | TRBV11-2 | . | CASSLPTAGGDTQYF | TGTGCCAGCAGCCTTCCCACCGCTGGCGGGGATACGCAGTATTTT
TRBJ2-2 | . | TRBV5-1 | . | CASSSAGAGGELFF | TGCGCCAGCAGCTCGGCAGGGGCTGGCGGGGAGCTGTTTTTT
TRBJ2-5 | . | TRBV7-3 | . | CASSFPPEKTQYF | TGTGCCAGCAGCTTTCCTCCCGAAAAGACCCAGTACTTC
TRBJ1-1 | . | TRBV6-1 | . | CASSESFWGPRTTEAFF | TGTGCCAGCAGTGAGAGTTTTTGGGGACCGAGGACCACTGAAGCTTTCTTT
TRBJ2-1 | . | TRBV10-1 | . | CASSESWLEHEQFF | TGCGCCAGCAGTGAGTCTTGGCTTGAACATGAGCAGTTCTTC
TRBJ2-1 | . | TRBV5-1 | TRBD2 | CASRPGGRGNEQFF | TGCGCCAGCCGCCCGGGAGGGAGAGGGAATGAGCAGTTCTTC
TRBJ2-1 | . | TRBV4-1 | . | CASSQALAESYNEQFF | TGCGCCAGCAGCCAAGCGTTAGCGGAATCCTACAATGAGCAGTTCTTC
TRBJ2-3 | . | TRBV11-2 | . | CASSLVRTTYITDTQYF | TGTGCCAGCAGCTTAGTGAGGACTACATATATCACAGATACGCAGTATTTT
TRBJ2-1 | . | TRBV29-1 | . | CSVEGGRVDEQFF | TGCAGCGTTGAAGGGGGCCGGGTTGATGAGCAGTTCTTC
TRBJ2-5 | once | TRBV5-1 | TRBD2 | CASSPSGEETQYF | TGCGCCAGCAGTCCTAGCGGAGAAGAGACCCAGTACTTC
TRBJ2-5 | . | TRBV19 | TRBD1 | CASSRMAGTGGGETQYF | TGTGCCAGTAGTAGAATGGCGGGGACAGGGGGAGGGGAGACCCAGTACTTC
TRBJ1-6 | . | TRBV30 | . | CAWSVQLNSPLHF | TGTGCCTGGAGTGTACAGCTAAATTCACCCCTCCACTTT
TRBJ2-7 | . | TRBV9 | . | CASSVGGRPYEQYF | TGTGCCAGCAGCGTAGGCGGCAGGCCCTACGAGCAGTACTTC
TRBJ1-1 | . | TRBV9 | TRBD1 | CASSANPQGYKTEAFF | TGTGCCAGCAGCGCCAACCCACAGGGGTATAAGACTGAAGCTTTCTTT
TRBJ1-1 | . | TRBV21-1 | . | CASNGTPGWVTEAFF | TGTGCCAGCAACGGGACGCCCGGTTGGGTCACTGAAGCTTTCTTT
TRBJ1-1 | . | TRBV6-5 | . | CAGRQNTEAFF | TGTGCCGGAAGGCAGAACACTGAAGCTTTCTTT
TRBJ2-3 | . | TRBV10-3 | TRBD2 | CAIAGSGTDTQYF | TGTGCCATCGCGGGTAGCGGGACAGATACGCAGTATTTT
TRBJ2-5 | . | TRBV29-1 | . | CSVEPVETQYF | TGCAGCGTTGAACCGGTAGAGACCCAGTACTTC
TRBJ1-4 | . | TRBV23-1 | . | CASSQSRGGPVNEKLFF | TGCGCCAGCAGTCAATCGCGAGGAGGGCCGGTTAATGAAAAACTGTTTTTT
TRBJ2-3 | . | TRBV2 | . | CASTTWGPTDTQYF | TGTGCCAGCACCACCTGGGGACCCACAGATACGCAGTATTTT
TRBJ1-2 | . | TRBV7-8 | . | CASSLSAGVYGYTF | TGTGCCAGCAGCTTATCGGCAGGAGTCTATGGCTACACCTTC
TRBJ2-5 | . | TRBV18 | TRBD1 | CASSARQGTLKTQYF | TGTGCCAGCTCTGCTCGACAGGGCACGTTGAAGACCCAGTACTTC
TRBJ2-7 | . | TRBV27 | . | CASSPGRQPYEQYF | TGTGCCAGTTCTCCGGGACGGCAACCCTACGAGCAGTACTTC